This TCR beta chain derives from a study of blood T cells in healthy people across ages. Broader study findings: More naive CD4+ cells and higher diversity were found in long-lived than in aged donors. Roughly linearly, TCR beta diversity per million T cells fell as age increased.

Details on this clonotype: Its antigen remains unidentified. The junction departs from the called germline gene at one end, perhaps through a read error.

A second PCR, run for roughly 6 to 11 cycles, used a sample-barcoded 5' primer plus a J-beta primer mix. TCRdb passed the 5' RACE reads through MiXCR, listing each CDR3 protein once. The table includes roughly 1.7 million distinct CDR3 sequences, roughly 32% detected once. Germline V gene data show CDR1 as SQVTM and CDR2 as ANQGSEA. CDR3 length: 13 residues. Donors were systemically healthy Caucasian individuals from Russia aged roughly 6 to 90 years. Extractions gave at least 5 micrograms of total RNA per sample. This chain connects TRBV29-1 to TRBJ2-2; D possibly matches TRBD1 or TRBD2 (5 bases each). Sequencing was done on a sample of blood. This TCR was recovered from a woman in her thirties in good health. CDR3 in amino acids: CSAVGTDTGERFF. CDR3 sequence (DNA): TGCAGCGCCGTGGGGACGGACACCGGGGAGCGGTTTTTT.